The 21 T cell receptor beta chains in this list originate from one sample, sequenced in a study of T-cell memory formation after mild COVID-19. Each CDR3 protein gets one entry after TCRdb re-called the 5' RACE reads with MiXCR. Of roughly 250,000 distinct CDR3 sequences listed, less than 20% are singletons. Sequenced material: PBMCs or a T cell subset sorted from them (not recorded which). Every receptor here comes from a man younger than 35 who had mild COVID-19 (a few samples of this study predate the infection). Cell type and time point are not known.

The sample holds a few counts of this clonotype. The rearrangement joins TRBV7-2 to TRBJ2-4, with D unresolved. This CDR3 contains 14 residues. Trimming cost V 1 base and J 3 bases, with 7 bases left between them. Germline assignment: CDR1 SGHTA and CDR2 FQGNSA. CDR3 DNA sequence: TGTGCCAGCAGCTTAGGTCATATCAAAAACATTCAGTACTTC. It translates to CASSLGHIKNIQYF.

This clonotype was observed a handful of times. J is TRBJ1-2 and V is TRBV4-3, with 7 bases that match TRBD1. The CDR3 length is 14 residues. V was pared by 4 bases and J by 6 bases, with 8 bases of the junction left unmatched. Germline V gives CDR1 LGHNA, CDR2 YSLEER. CDR3 DNA: TGCGCCAGCAGCCGAGTAGAGGACAGGAATGGCTACACCTTC. Encoded protein: CASSRVEDRNGYTF.

This clonotype was seen a few times. The V call is TRBV11-2, the J call TRBJ2-4; D not certain. Germline V gene lookup returns CDR1 SGHAT and CDR2 FQNNGV. Deletions cut 4 bases from V and 0 bases from J, with 7 bases between. The CDR3 covers 14 residues. The CDR3 DNA sequence: TGTGCCAGCAGCTCCGTTTTAGCCAAAAACATTCAGTACTTC. Amino acids: CASSSVLAKNIQYF.

This clonotype occurred once. Just one base apart from a much larger clone, this may be a read error. V is TRBV18 and J is TRBJ1-4; D gene ambiguous. The germline V and J ends were trimmed by 3 bases and 8 bases, with 7 bases remaining between them. The germline gives CDR1 KGHSH, CDR2 LQKENI. The CDR3 contains 12 residues. CDR3 nucleotide sequence: TGTGCCAGCTCACCCTTTTCGGAAAAACTGTTTTTT. Its protein product is CASSPFSEKLFF.

The V gene is TRBV10-3, the J gene TRBJ2-5; D not resolved. Trimming shortened V by 3 bases and J by 0 bases, and 8 bases separated the two germline ends. The CDR3 totals 14 residues. Germline CDR1 is ENHRY and CDR2 is SYGVKD. The CDR3 is CAISEAGDQETQYF. DNA for the CDR3: TGTGCCATCAGTGAAGCAGGAGACCAAGAGACCCAGTACTTC.

This clonotype was seen more than once but under ten times. V gene TRBV9 combines with J gene TRBJ2-7; TRBD1 or TRBD2 may be the D gene (7 bases each). CDR3 length: 15 amino acids. The germline V and J ends were trimmed by 3 bases and 1 base, with 14 bases remaining between them. Germline lookup yields CDR1 SGDLS and CDR2 YYNGEE. The CDR3 DNA reads as TGTGCCAGCAGCGGACCAGGGGGGGCGTCCTACGAGCAGTACTTC. Its translation: CASSGPGGASYEQYF. The complete variable domain, with remaining parts taken from reference TRBV9 and TRBJ2-7, reads DSGVTQTPKHLITATGQRVTLRCSPRSGDLSVYWYQQSLDQGLQFLIQYYNGEERAKGNILERFSAQQFPDLHSELNLSSLELGDSALYFCASSGPGGASYEQYFGPGTRLTVT.

There are a few counts of this clonotype. J is TRBJ1-1 and V is TRBV5-1; D is unresolved. Germline CDR1 SGHRS, CDR2 YFSETQ. The CDR3 is made up of 14 amino acids. The ends were cut back, 3 bases at V and 5 bases at J, with 14 bases in the middle. The CDR3 coding sequence is TGCGCCAGCAGCTGGGTAATCGGGGAAACTGAAGCTTTCTTT. It codes for CASSWVIGETEAFF.

This clonotype has only a few counts. The CDR3 DNA reads TGTGCCACCAGTGATCCCGCCGCAAGCGGCCAAGAGACCCAGTACTTC. Protein: CATSDPAASGQETQYF. The chain couples TRBV24-1 to TRBJ2-5, with D possibly matching TRBD2 (5 bases). The V gene's germline CDR1 is KGHDR and CDR2 SFDVKD. V lost 3 bases, J lost 1 base, and 14 bases lay in between. The CDR3 is 16 amino acids.

CDR3 sequence (DNA): TGCGCCAGCAGACCGGACTCTAGCACAGATACGCAGTATTTT. Protein product: CASRPDSSTDTQYF. The chain has TRBV5-1 and TRBJ2-3; TRBD2 is a possible D gene (5 bases). V lost 5 bases and J lost 0, with 10 bases in between. Germline assignment: CDR1 SGHRS and CDR2 YFSETQ. CDR3 size: 14 residues.

The chain is built from TRBV7-9 and TRBJ1-2, with TRBD1 matching 7 bases. V shed 3 bases and J 7 bases; nucleotides not matched to a gene: 2. Germline CDR1 and CDR2: SEHNR and FQNEAQ (reference sequence). This CDR3 is built from 12 residues. CDR3 sequence: CASSFAGGGYTF. In DNA form, the CDR3 reads TGTGCCAGCAGCTTTGCAGGGGGTGGCTACACCTTC.

This chain uses TRBV18 with TRBJ2-1; D is perhaps TRBD2 (6 bases). The V end was cut by 5 bases, the J end by 6 bases, with 14 bases between. The CDR3 loop spans 14 amino acids. The V gene's germline CDR1 is KGHSH and CDR2 LQKENI. CDR3 bases: TGTGCCAGCTCAAAGAGCGGGTTCGGCAATGAGCAGTTCTTC. Its translation is CASSKSGFGNEQFF.

Many counts were recorded for this clonotype. The V and J genes are TRBV15 and TRBJ2-7; D perhaps matches TRBD1 (6 bases). Germline V gives CDR1 LNHNV, CDR2 YYDKDF (reference sequence). Trimming removed 11 bases at V and 2 bases at J, with 16 bases between. CDR3 length: 13 residues. The CDR3 region is CAAQQGRTYEQYV. Here the CDR3 DNA reads TGTGCCGCCCAACAGGGTCGGACCTACGAGCAGTACGTC.

This clonotype appeared a few times. CDR3 protein: CASTGNSPLHF. The DNA for the CDR3 is TGTGCCAGCACAGGGAATTCACCCCTCCACTTT. This chain uses TRBV2 with TRBJ1-6; possible D gene TRBD1, 5 bases. This CDR3 contains 11 residues. Germline V gene data show CDR1 as SNHLY and CDR2 as FYNNEI. The germline V and J ends were trimmed by 7 bases and 7 bases, with 5 bases remaining between them.

This clonotype was observed at least ten times. The chain has TRBV4-3 and TRBJ2-5, with TRBD1 as a possible D gene (5 bases). V lost 3 bases and J 5 bases, leaving 13 bases between the germline ends. Germline assignment: CDR1 LGHNA and CDR2 YSLEER. CDR3 size: 14 residues. CDR3 nucleotides: TGCGCCAGCAGCCATGAGACAGAGAGGGAGACCCAGTACTTC. This encodes CASSHETERETQYF.

This rearrangement joins TRBV18 to TRBJ1-1; a weak D match, TRBD1 (6 bases). The CDR3 runs 14 residues. Germline V gives CDR1 KGHSH, CDR2 LQKENI. Trimming pared 1 base from V and 5 bases from J, leaving 11 bases between. CDR3 loop: CASSPLAGETEAFF. The CDR3, as DNA: TGTGCCAGCTCACCACTGGCAGGGGAGACTGAAGCTTTCTTT. Complete variable domain (other parts from reference TRBV18 and TRBJ1-1): NAGVMQNPRHLVRRRGQEARLRCSPMKGHSHVYWYRQLPEEGLKFMVYLQKENIIDESGMPKERFSAEFPKEGPSILRIQQVVRGDSAAYFCASSPLAGETEAFFGQGTRLTVV.

The chain uses TRBV4-3 and TRBJ1-5, with D unclear. Per the germline V gene, CDR1 is LGHNA and CDR2 is YSLEER. The V and J ends lost 0 bases and 2 bases respectively, with 5 bases between them. The CDR3 sequence is 14 residues long. In nucleotides, the CDR3 is TGCGCCAGCAGCCAAGACAGTGGCAATCAGCCCCAGCATTTT. Translation: CASSQDSGNQPQHF.

A few counts support this clonotype. The chain carries TRBV2 and TRBJ2-3; tentatively, D is TRBD2 (5 bases). CDR1 is SNHLY, CDR2 FYNNEI, per germline. V dropped 6 bases and J dropped 2 bases, with 12 bases sitting between them. This CDR3 is built from 14 residues. The CDR3 sequence is CASRGLVSTDTQYF. In nucleotides, the CDR3 is TGTGCCAGCAGAGGACTGGTCTCCACAGATACGCAGTATTTT.

The chain is built from TRBV7-3 and TRBJ2-3, with D perhaps TRBD1 or TRBD2 (5 bases each). Trimming left V 10 bases short and J 5 bases short, with 16 bases between. The CDR3 totals 13 residues. Germline V gene lookup returns CDR1 SGHTA and CDR2 FQGTGA. In nucleotides, the CDR3 is TGTGCCACCTCGTTGGGGGTTGGAGATACGCAGTATTTT. Its protein product is CATSLGVGDTQYF.

This clonotype was seen only a few times. This chain uses TRBV6-2 or TRBV6-3 with TRBJ2-7, with D possibly matching TRBD1 (5 bases). This CDR3 has 13 amino acids. Germline V CDR1 and CDR2: MNHEY, SVGEGT. Trimming took 5 bases from V and 3 from J, leaving 11 bases between them. The CDR3 reads CASSLDGHYEQYV. In nucleotides, the CDR3 is TGTGCCAGCAGTCTGGACGGACACTACGAGCAGTACGTC.

This clonotype was counted a single time. The V gene is TRBV5-1, the J gene TRBJ2-2; 7 bases map to TRBD1. Losses at the gene ends were 0 bases for V and 7 bases for J; bases not matched to a gene: 6. The germline V gene has CDR1 SGHRS and CDR2 YFSETQ. This CDR3 has 15 amino acids. CDR3 bases: TGCGCCAGCAGCTTGGGGGACAGTTTTTTCGGGGAGCTGTTTTTT. This encodes CASSLGDSFFGELFF. Drawing the rest from reference TRBV5-1 and TRBJ2-2, the complete variable domain is KAGVTQTPRYLIKTRGQQVTLSCSPISGHRSVSWYQQTPGQGLQFLFEYFSETQRNKGNFPGRFSGRQFSNSRSEMNVSTLELGDSALYLCASSLGDSFFGELFFGEGSRLTVL.

This chain uses TRBV20-1 with TRBJ2-1; 9 nucleotides line up with TRBD2. V trimming: 6 bases; J trimming: 7 bases; junction bases outside the gene matches: 13. The length of the CDR3 is 15 residues. CDR1 is DFQATT and CDR2 is SNEGSKA in the germline V gene (reference sequence). The CDR3 DNA sequence: TGCAGTGCCTCCGCTAGCGGGACACCCCGGAATGAGCAGTTCTTC. Amino acids: CSASASGTPRNEQFF.